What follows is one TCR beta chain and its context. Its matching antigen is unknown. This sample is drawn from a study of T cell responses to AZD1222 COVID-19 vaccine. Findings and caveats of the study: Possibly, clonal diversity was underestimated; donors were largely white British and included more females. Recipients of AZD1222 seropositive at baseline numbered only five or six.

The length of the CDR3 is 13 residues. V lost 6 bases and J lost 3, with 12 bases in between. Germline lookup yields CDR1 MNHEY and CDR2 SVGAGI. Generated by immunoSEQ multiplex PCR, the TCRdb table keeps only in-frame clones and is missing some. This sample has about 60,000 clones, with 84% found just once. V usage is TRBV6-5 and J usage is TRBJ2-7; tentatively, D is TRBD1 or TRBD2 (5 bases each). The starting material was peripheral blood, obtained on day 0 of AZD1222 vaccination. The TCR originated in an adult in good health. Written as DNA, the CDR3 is TGTGCCAGCAGCTCCAGGGACGGCTACGAGCAGTACTTC. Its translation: CASSSRDGYEQYF.